The sequence of this T cell receptor (beta chain) was determined in a study of T cell responses to AZD1222 COVID-19 vaccine. There are 15 residues in the CDR3. Germline CDR1 is SNHLY and CDR2 is FYNNEI. The junction had 6 bases not matched to a gene; V was cut back by 3 bases and J by 7 bases. Data came from immunoSEQ multiplex PCR; TCRdb stores just in-frame clones and leaves some out. The sample has roughly 270,000 clones; 85% to 95% are singletons. This clonotype originated in an adult who received the AZD1222 COVID-19 vaccine. This sample comprised peripheral blood, obtained 28 days after the second AZD1222 dose. The genes are TRBV2 and TRBJ1-2; 12 bases match TRBD1. The CDR3 region is CASSDRDRGRLGYTF. The CDR3 DNA is TGTGCCAGCAGTGACCGGGACAGGGGGCGCCTTGGCTACACCTTC.